This T cell receptor beta chain is drawn from a study of T cell responses to AZD1222 COVID-19 vaccine (dated by TCRdb to the early 2020s). With respect to the entire study: AZD1222 recipients given second doses at about 4 weeks or at about 12 weeks were pooled, since spike-specific TCR depth and breadth were not found to differ between the two schedules. A total of 233 trial participants underwent TCR sequencing, of whom 200 to 220 received two doses of AZD1222 and some 25 received two doses of the MenACWY control vaccine. Trial participants were enrolled by age into 18-55, 56-69 and 70-plus year subgroups, with roughly 160, 29 and 62 TCR-sequenced participants respectively.

Regarding this clone: Its binding antigen is unknown. No much larger clone is present one base from it, and per-base qualities are unavailable.

The CDR3 regions of human TCRbeta chains were analyzed by immunosequencing. The published analysis was carried out like this. Repertoire TCRs were matched against a reference library of SARS-CoV-2-specific TCRs generated with the MIRA antigen-specificity platform. Breadth was defined as the fraction of unique TCRs that were SARS-CoV-2-associated, and depth was defined as the fraction of total T cells that were SARS-CoV-2-associated. Using the MIRA data, each spike-specific TCR was mapped to the spike region that the TCR reacts to and placed in a CD4 or CD8 class. Log10-transformed breadth and depth values were compared by one-way ANOVA with Sidak's multiple comparisons tests. The immuneACCESS repertoire file appears here via TCRdb, limited to in-frame rearrangements. These files lack a portion of the clones; in checked studies, under half of the deficit traces to unresolved V genes, and the cause of the others is not known. V and J calls and clone size are as listed in that table; D and trimming were resolved from the DNA. For this sample the table gives some 130,000 clones, of which about 90% were detected only once. Clones ranked in the top ten supply over 1.5% of the sample.

Study-wide conclusions, independent of this receptor: Because no day 14 peak-response samples were available, the repertoires could be characterized only after the peak T cell response. After two AZD1222 doses, spike-specific TCR breadth and depth were significantly higher than at day 0 and than in MenACWY recipients. Conclusions about previously exposed vaccinees are limited because only six or seven AZD1222 recipients were SARS-CoV-2 seropositive at baseline. Epitopes outside the regions mutated in the B.1.351 and B.1.1.7 variants were reportedly recognized by nearly half of the unique spike-specific TCRs. The 56-69-year group was small, and its depth increase did not reach significance, likely because of low power. Participants were mostly white British and included more females than males, and it was suggested by the authors that clonal diversity may have been underestimated. Vaccine-associated CD4 TCRs spanned the whole spike protein, with dominant responses in regions 160-218 and 743-854.

The germline V gene provides CDR1 MNHEY and CDR2 SVGEGT. From cysteine to phenylalanine, the CDR3 is 14 amino acids long. Of all the DNA, just the CDR3 is kept, 42 bases in frame from base 1. Germline trimming: 5 bases from V, 6 bases from J; junction bases outside gene matches: 5. The sample's time point label, decoded: baseline before first vaccination. Vaccinee samples came from UK trials COV001 and COV002, including a single-blind randomized controlled phase 2/3 trial of AZD1222 (ChAdOx1 nCoV-19) in healthy adults. For TCRbeta chain sequencing, PBMC samples were collected from trial participants at day 0 and at day 28 after the second dose.

The chain couples TRBV6-2 or TRBV6-3 to TRBJ1-4, and 8 junction bases match TRBD1. Sequencing was performed on peripheral blood, taken on day 0 of AZD1222 vaccination. This clonotype was obtained from an adult in good health. The DNA sequence is given as TGTGCCAGCAGTCCGGGGACAGGCCATGAAAAACTGTTTTTT. It codes for CASSPGTGHEKLFF.